Presented here are 9 T cell receptor beta chains from one specimen sequenced in a study of control samples from healthy donors and cancer patients. This table comes from immunoSEQ multiplex PCR, and its TCRdb copy is limited to in-frame clones, with some not included. The data contain about 67,000 clones, roughly 86% of them singletons. The specimen sequenced was PBMCs. These TCRs come from a woman aged 50 to 60 with head and neck cancer.

The chain employs TRBV19 and TRBJ2-1; 16 bases agree with TRBD2. Germline V gives CDR1 LNHDA, CDR2 SQIVND (reference sequence). With 6 bases clipped from V and 4 bases from J, the junction kept 3 bases outside the gene matches. This CDR3 spans 16 amino acids. The CDR3 reads CASRGLAGGRYNEQFF. Here the CDR3 DNA reads TGTGCCAGTAGGGGACTAGCGGGGGGGCGGTACAATGAGCAGTTCTTC.

The chain has TRBV2 and TRBJ2-3, with D uncertain. The V gene lost 2 bases and the J gene lost 2 bases, with 8 bases spanning the gap. Germline V CDR1 and CDR2: SNHLY, FYNNEI. CDR3 length: 14 residues. The CDR3 nucleotides are TGTGCCAGCAGTGAATCTGGCTCCACAGATACGCAGTATTTT. It encodes CASSESGSTDTQYF.

This chain links TRBV7-2 with TRBJ1-5, with D maybe TRBD1 (6 bases). V dropped 5 bases and J dropped 4 bases, with 15 bases sitting between them. The CDR3 sequence is 15 residues long. The germline gives CDR1 SGHTA, CDR2 FQGNSA. CDR3 amino acids: CASSPSRGGNQPQHF. CDR3 DNA sequence: TGTGCCAGCAGCCCGAGCAGGGGCGGTAATCAGCCCCAGCATTTT.

The rearrangement links TRBV19 to TRBJ1-5; no clear D. From germline, CDR1 is LNHDA and CDR2 SQIVND (reference sequence). V was clipped by 7 bases and J by 8 bases, with 15 bases between them. The CDR3 runs 13 residues. CDR3 residues: CASIRADGEPQHF. CDR3 DNA: TGTGCCAGTATAAGGGCGGACGGAGAGCCCCAGCATTTT. Full variable domain (rest looked up from reference TRBV19 and TRBJ1-5): DGGITQSPKYLFRKEGQNVTLSCEQNLNHDAMYWYRQDPGQGLRLIYYSQIVNDFQKGDIAEGYSVSREKKESFPLTVTSAQKNPTAFYLCASIRADGEPQHFGDGTRLSIL.

The V and J genes are TRBV30 and TRBJ1-1; no definite D call. The CDR3 length is 13 residues. V shed 0 bases and J shed 7 bases, with 12 bases lying between them. CDR1 and CDR2 from the germline V gene are GTSNPN and SVGIG (reference sequence). The CDR3 spells CAWSVQRLGEAFF. The CDR3 DNA is TGTGCCTGGAGTGTACAGCGTTTGGGTGAAGCTTTCTTT.

This clone was recorded only once. The rearrangement uses TRBV30 and TRBJ2-2; possible D gene TRBD1, 5 bases. There are 14 residues in the CDR3. The germline V gene encodes CDR1 GTSNPN and CDR2 SVGIG (reference sequence). The V end was cut by 0 bases, the J end by 5 bases, with 10 bases between. As DNA, the CDR3 is TGTGCCTGGAGTGTACAGCAGGGAACCGGGGAGCTGTTTTTT. Its translation: CAWSVQQGTGELFF. Full variable domain (remainder filled in from reference TRBV30 and TRBJ2-2): SQTIHQWPATLVQPVGSPLSLECTVEGTSNPNLYWYRQAAGRGLQLLFYSVGIGQISSEVPQNLSASRPQDRQFILSSKKLLLSDSGFYLCAWSVQQGTGELFFGEGSRLTVL.

This chain links TRBV11-2 with TRBJ2-7; the D is unclear. The V gene's germline CDR1 is SGHAT and CDR2 FQNNGV. CDR3 length: 14 residues. V shed 1 base and J shed 0 bases, with 7 bases lying between them. The CDR3: CASSLGVGSYEQYF. Written as DNA, the CDR3 is TGTGCCAGCAGCTTAGGGGTAGGCTCCTACGAGCAGTACTTC.

The V call is TRBV2, the J call TRBJ1-6, with D perhaps TRBD1 (6 bases). The length of the CDR3 is 14 residues. The V gene's germline CDR1 is SNHLY and CDR2 FYNNEI. The V end was cut by 4 bases, the J end by 7 bases, with 11 bases between. CDR3 sequence (DNA): TGTGCCAGCAGTGCAGGGGAGTGGAATTCACCCCTCCACTTT. This encodes CASSAGEWNSPLHF. The full variable domain, its missing parts supplied by reference TRBV2 and TRBJ1-6, is EPEVTQTPSHQVTQMGQEVILRCVPISNHLYFYWYRQILGQKVEFLVSFYNNEISEKSEIFDDQFSVERPDGSNFTLKIRSTKLEDSAMYFCASSAGEWNSPLHFGNGTRLTVT.

This chain connects TRBV20-1 to TRBJ2-7; 11 nucleotides line up with TRBD1. The CDR3 loop spans 15 amino acids. Germline CDR1 DFQATT, CDR2 SNEGSKA (reference sequence). V gave up 3 bases and J gave up 1 base; unmatched junction bases: 5. CDR3 in amino acids: CSASPGTGGSYEQYF. CDR3 DNA sequence: TGCAGTGCTAGTCCCGGGACAGGGGGTTCCTACGAGCAGTACTTC.